This TCR beta chain was captured in a study of CD8 T cells in acute hepatitis C reinfection (dated by TCRdb to the early 2020s). Concerning the study at large: This study examined the TCRbeta repertoire of CD8+ T cells that recognize the HCV NS3-1073 epitope, both during acute infection and after viral clearance. Several spontaneous resolvers contributed paired acute and follow-up samples. The investigation overall reported the following: Around 12 public clonotypes were identified irrespective of outcome, and one of the public clonotypes used V04-02/J02-02. Only the TCRbeta chain was sequenced in bulk, so alphabeta pairing of public clonotypes could not be determined. No follow-up repertoires were available for chronically infected subjects, since NS3-1073 specific cells were too rare to be sorted. The NS3-1073 specific repertoires were highly diverse, and diversity did not differ significantly among acute resolver, follow-up resolver and acute chronic samples. It was rare for CDR3 sequences to be shared with other epitopes, and exact matching may have been limited by differing sequencing approaches.

Per the publication, the time point label means: naive CD8 control sorted from an acute-time-point sample. Enrolled in the Montreal Hepatitis C Cohort (HEPCO) in Canada, the donors were people who inject drugs, and these donors were followed every 3 months. Acute primary HCV infection was defined by a positive HCV RNA or antibody test following a negative test within the previous 24 weeks. CD3, CD8 and CD45RO antibodies were used for surface staining, and dead cells were excluded with an aqua fixable dye. Among the cohort members were roughly eight spontaneous resolvers, with spontaneous resolution defined as HCV RNA clearance within 24 weeks. From thawed, previously cryostored peripheral blood mononuclear cells, CD8+ T cells were purified through negative selection performed by means of the MACS CD8+ T cell Isolation Kit. Cells were sorted on a BD FACSAria II cell sorter. This clone was seen a single time. Its antigen is currently not known. One base away there is no much larger clone; base qualities are not given.

Genomic DNA was extracted from the FACS-sorted cells, and the TCRbeta chains were sequenced by the commercial immunoSEQ service. On the authors' methods: The repertoire data were analyzed using ImmunoSEQ Analyzer software v3.0 and R v3.5.1. Only productive rearrangements were analyzed, because any sequences with stop codons or out-of-frame rearrangements were filtered out. Simpson diversity, Shannon entropy, CDR3 length and nucleotide addition metrics were obtained from the sequencing provider. Clonotypes were grouped by frequency into dominant, sub-dominant, low or lowest abundance categories, and clonotypes below 0.1% were left out of most analyses. A CDR3 amino acid clonotype was called public if the clonotype appeared in at least two subjects at a cumulative frequency of at least 0.5%. The table was pulled from immuneACCESS by TCRdb, which kept in-frame rearrangements only. Such tables lose some clones; where checked, under half of the loss comes from unresolved V genes, and the rest has no known cause. V, J and clone size are taken as reported in that table, and D and trimming were inferred from the DNA itself. The sample yields about 38,000 clones; 80% to 90% were counted once. The top ten clonotypes cover roughly 11% of the sample.

What was sequenced was naive CD8+ T cells from PBMCs. According to the study, the label for this sample's cell subset or site signals: sorted total naive CD45RO-negative CD8+ T cells. This TCR derives from a woman aged 18-35 years who spontaneously cleared hepatitis C infection.

The CDR3 loop reads CASSLAPIDTQYF. The DNA sequence is given as TGTGCCAGCAGCTTAGCGCCCATAGATACGCAGTATTTT. The receptor chain draws on TRBV7-6 and TRBJ2-3; no D gene can be assigned with confidence. Including cysteine and phenylalanine, the CDR3 has 13 amino acids. The only DNA kept is the CDR3, 39 bases in frame from the first base. CDR1 SGHVS and CDR2 FNYEAQ are derived from the germline V gene. Trimming at the junction amounts to 0 bases on V and 5 bases on J, and the germline ends lie 6 bases apart. When the CDR3 is completed using the reference TRBV7-6 and TRBJ2-3 genes on either side, the full variable domain is GAGVSQSPRYKVTKRGQDVALRCDPISGHVSLYWYRQALGQGPEFLTYFNYEAQQDKSGLPNDRFSAERPEGSISTLTIQRTEQRDSAMYRCASSLAPIDTQYFGPGTRLTVL.